These 17 T cell receptor beta chains originate from one sample sequenced in a study of spatial heterogeneity in lung cancer. Time point here: blood at routine non-recurrence follow-up after resection. Frozen PBMC, nontumor lung or tumor provided whole RNA, which was sequenced unsorted. TCRdb re-called the 5' RACE reads through MiXCR, storing one row per CDR3 protein. The repertoire holds around 30,000 distinct CDR3 sequences, with 5.5% to 7% as singletons. Sequencing used PBMCs, obtained at follow-up. These TCRs come from a male donor with early-stage non-small cell lung cancer.

The chain uses TRBV7-2 and TRBJ2-5, with 7 positions matching TRBD2. This CDR3 has 14 residues. The J segment lost 6 bases and the V segment lost 4 bases, leaving 8 bases of the junction unmatched. Germline V gene data show CDR1 as SGHTA and CDR2 as FQGNSA. This CDR3 reads CASSSSGTRKTQYF. The CDR3, as DNA: TGTGCCAGCAGCTCCAGCGGGACCCGGAAGACCCAGTACTTC. The full variable domain, with the rest looked up from reference TRBV7-2 and TRBJ2-5, is GAGVSQSPSNKVTEKGKDVELRCDPISGHTALYWYRQSLGQGLEFLIYFQGNSAPDKSGLPSDRFSAERTGGSVSTLTIQRTQQEDSAVYLCASSSSGTRKTQYFGPGTRLLVL.

This clonotype was recorded at least ten times. The chain recombines TRBV6-6 with TRBJ2-4, with a tentative D call TRBD2 (6 bases). CDR3 length equals 14 residues. Germline lookup yields CDR1 MNHNY and CDR2 SVGAGI (reference sequence). The V end was cut by 2 bases, the J end by 5 bases, with 10 bases between. CDR3 residues: CASSYGGLQNIQYF. The CDR3 DNA sequence: TGTGCCAGCAGTTACGGGGGACTCCAAAACATTCAGTACTTC.

The gene calls are TRBV7-2 and TRBJ2-1; D not certain. Trimming shortened V by 1 base and J by 2 bases, and 6 bases separated the two germline ends. The CDR3 extends over 14 amino acids. Germline V CDR1 and CDR2: SGHTA, FQGNSA. The CDR3 sequence: CASSLDRTYNEQFF. The CDR3 DNA is TGTGCCAGCAGCTTAGACAGAACCTACAATGAGCAGTTCTTC.

This clonotype was observed a handful of times. This chain uses TRBV7-2 with TRBJ2-7; D is ambiguous. The CDR3 length is 12 residues. Germline-derived CDR1 and CDR2 are SGHTA and FQGNSA. Between the trimmed V and J ends, which lost 5 bases and 2 bases, there was a span of 7 bases. The CDR3 spells CASSLYPYEQYF. In DNA, the CDR3 is TGTGCCAGCAGCCTCTACCCCTACGAGCAGTACTTC.

This clonotype has a handful of counts. V usage is TRBV20-1 and J usage is TRBJ2-7; 8 bases align to TRBD1. The length of the CDR3 is 13 residues. V dropped 6 bases and J dropped 0; count of bases not matched to a gene: 4. Germline loops: CDR1 DFQATT, CDR2 SNEGSKA (reference sequence). The CDR3 DNA reads as TGCAGTGCAAGACAGGGGAGCTCCTACGAGCAGTACTTC. Its translation: CSARQGSSYEQYF.

This clonotype was seen many times. The chain carries TRBV29-1 and TRBJ2-1; 7 bases align to TRBD1. The CDR3 contains 15 residues. V shed 7 bases, J shed 2 bases, and the junction held 11 bases outside the gene matches. Germline V gene sequence: CDR1 SQVTM, CDR2 ANQGSEA. CDR3 sequence (DNA): TGCAGCGCCCAACGACAGGGTCGTACCTACAATGAGCAGTTCTTC. This translates into CSAQRQGRTYNEQFF.

This clonotype was seen more than once but under ten times. The DNA of the CDR3 is TGCAGCGTTGGCACCGGGAAGCAGTACTTC. Protein sequence: CSVGTGKQYF. J is TRBJ2-7 and V is TRBV29-1; D perhaps matches TRBD2 (5 bases). Germline lookup yields CDR1 SQVTM and CDR2 ANQGSEA. The CDR3 has 10 residues. V dropped 4 bases and J dropped 8 bases, with 9 bases sitting between them.

This clonotype was recorded at least ten times. This chain links TRBV7-2 with TRBJ1-4; TRBD1 matches at 8 bases. With V trimmed by 6 bases and J by 8 bases, 2 bases remained unmatched. Germline values: CDR1 SGHTA, CDR2 FQGNSA. The CDR3 totals 12 residues. The CDR3 DNA is TGTGCCAGCAGTCGGACAGGGGAAAAACTGTTTTTT. It translates to CASSRTGEKLFF. The variable domain in full, completed from reference TRBV7-2 and TRBJ1-4, reads GAGVSQSPSNKVTEKGKDVELRCDPISGHTALYWYRQSLGQGLEFLIYFQGNSAPDKSGLPSDRFSAERTGGSVSTLTIQRTQQEDSAVYLCASSRTGEKLFFGSGTQLSVL.

The sample holds a few counts of this clonotype. This sequence joins TRBV6-5 and TRBJ2-1; D call uncertain. The CDR3 has 13 residues. Germline CDR1 and CDR2: MNHEY and SVGAGI. V shed 2 bases and J shed 8 bases, with 10 bases lying between them. CDR3: CASSYRSSDEQFF. CDR3 sequence (DNA): TGTGCCAGCAGTTACCGGTCGAGCGATGAGCAGTTCTTC.

This clonotype was found many times. This rearrangement joins TRBV5-4 to TRBJ2-3; 12 nucleotides match TRBD2. The CDR3 sequence is 18 residues long. CDR1 and CDR2 (germline): SGHNT, YYREEE (reference sequence). J lost 4 bases, V lost 6 bases, and 15 bases had no gene match. CDR3 bases: TGTGCCAGCACCCCGAGAACTAGCGGGGGGCGTACCGCAGATACGCAGTATTTT. This translates into CASTPRTSGGRTADTQYF.

This clonotype was detected a few times. The genes are TRBV24-1 and TRBJ2-3, with TRBD1 matching over 7 bases. The CDR3 sequence is 15 residues long. Looked up from germline, CDR1 is KGHDR and CDR2 is SFDVKD. The V and J ends lost 4 bases and 1 base, in that order; junction bases with no gene match: 4. The CDR3 DNA follows: TGTGCCACCAGTGACAGGGGGTACGGCACAGATACGCAGTATTTT. Translated: CATSDRGYGTDTQYF.

On this clonotype: A much more abundant neighbour one base away suggests this may be a read error. Because the CDR3 is missing its conserved closing phenylalanine or tryptophan, this is likely a read error. The chain employs TRBV19 and TRBJ2-6; maybe TRBD1 (6 bases). V lost 10 bases to trimming and J lost 1 base, with 11 bases between them. The CDR3 contains 14 residues. Germline-derived CDR1 and CDR2 are LNHDA and SQIVND (reference sequence). CDR3 DNA: TGTGCCATTAAGGACAGTTCTGGGGCCAACGTCCTGACTTCC. It is translated as CAIKDSSGANVLTS.

In its sample, this clonotype was seen many times. This chain connects TRBV4-3 to TRBJ2-2; D is unresolved. The V and J ends lost 2 bases and 1 base respectively, with 11 bases between them. The CDR3 spans 16 residues. CDR1 and CDR2 (germline): LGHNA, YSLEER. As DNA, the CDR3 is TGCGCCAGCAGCCAAAGTTCCTCAGGGAACACCGGGGAGCTGTTTTTT. Its translation: CASSQSSSGNTGELFF.

This clonotype was detected only a few times. The rearrangement joins TRBV29-1 to TRBJ1-1; TRBD1 is a possible D gene (5 bases). Germline values: CDR1 SQVTM, CDR2 ANQGSEA. Trimming pared 7 bases from V and 0 bases from J, leaving 12 bases between. This CDR3 spans 13 amino acids. Here the CDR3 reads CSGTRAMNTEAFF. CDR3 DNA sequence: TGCAGCGGAACCAGGGCGATGAACACTGAAGCTTTCTTT.

This clonotype was seen many times. DNA of the CDR3: TGTGCCAGCAGAGGACGGCCCACCCACGAGCAGTACGTC. Residues: CASRGRPTHEQYV. The rearrangement links TRBV6-1 to TRBJ2-7; D unresolved. Trimming stripped 6 bases from V and 5 bases from J, with 14 bases between. CDR1 is MNHNS and CDR2 is SASEGT in the germline V gene. The CDR3 extends over 13 amino acids.

This chain uses TRBV20-1 with TRBJ2-3; 9 nucleotides match TRBD2. The J segment lost 5 bases and the V segment lost 5 bases, leaving 14 bases of the junction unmatched. This CDR3 comprises 16 residues. CDR1 and CDR2 (germline): DFQATT, SNEGSKA (reference sequence). The CDR3 here is CSARRAGGPMVDTQYF. CDR3 in DNA: TGCAGTGCTCGGCGGGCGGGAGGGCCAATGGTAGATACGCAGTATTTT.

This clonotype has only a few counts. J is TRBJ2-5 and V is TRBV5-1, with D possibly being TRBD2 (7 bases). V lost 4 bases, J lost 4 bases, and 20 bases lay in between. The CDR3 has 16 amino acids. Germline CDR1 and CDR2: SGHRS and YFSETQ. CDR3 DNA: TGCGCCAGCAGCGTTTCGGGCCCCGGGGGGCGAGAGACCCAGTACTTC. Amino acids: CASSVSGPGGRETQYF. Drawing the rest from reference TRBV5-1 and TRBJ2-5, the complete variable domain is KAGVTQTPRYLIKTRGQQVTLSCSPISGHRSVSWYQQTPGQGLQFLFEYFSETQRNKGNFPGRFSGRQFSNSRSEMNVSTLELGDSALYLCASSVSGPGGRETQYFGPGTRLLVL.